Listed here are 4 T cell receptor beta chains from one sample, sequenced in a study of cytotoxic CD8 clonotypes in ibrutinib-treated CLL. The repertoire was sequenced with immunoSEQ multiplex PCR; TCRdb's copy has only in-frame clones and lacks some. The sample consists of some 9,800 clones, over 60% of them appearing once. The sample consisted of PBMCs, taken before ibrutinib treatment. The source of these receptors is a human donor with chronic lymphocytic leukemia.

This chain uses TRBV7-2 with TRBJ1-1; 8 bases are a match to TRBD1. Germline values: CDR1 SGHTA, CDR2 FQGNSA. J was trimmed by 5 bases and V by 5 bases; bases with no gene match: 7. The CDR3 consists of 14 residues. CDR3 coding DNA: TGTGCCAGCAGCCCTAGACAGGGGCTGACTGAAGCTTTCTTT. Its translation: CASSPRQGLTEAFF.

V is TRBV5-1 and J is TRBJ2-6; 9 positions agree with TRBD2. The CDR3 has 18 amino acids. The V and J ends lost 4 bases and 0 bases, in that order; junction bases with no gene match: 8. Germline CDR1 reads SGHRS; CDR2 reads YFSETQ. The CDR3 sequence is CASSALAGAGSGANVLTF. CDR3 sequence (DNA): TGCGCCAGCAGCGCCTTAGCGGGGGCCGGCTCTGGGGCCAACGTCCTGACTTTC.

As for this clone: One end of the junction does not line up with germline, which may come from a read error. The V gene is TRBV7-9, the J gene TRBJ2-7; 11 positions agree with TRBD1. The CDR3 length is 15 residues. In germline, CDR1 is SEHNR, CDR2 FQNEAQ (reference sequence). Here the CDR3 reads CASSFGQGAIYEQYF. CDR3 in DNA: TGTGCTAGCAGCTTCGGACAGGGGGCTATTTACGAGCAGTACTTC.

This rearrangement joins TRBV7-2 to TRBJ2-3; 7 bases line up with TRBD2. The CDR3 loop spans 15 amino acids. Germline CDR1 reads SGHTA; CDR2 reads FQGNSA. With V trimmed by 5 bases and J by 0 bases, 5 bases remained unmatched. CDR3: CASSLSGPSTDTQYF. The CDR3 region has the DNA TGTGCCAGCAGCCTTAGCGGGCCTAGCACAGATACGCAGTATTTT. Variable domain in full (rest from reference TRBV7-2 and TRBJ2-3): GAGVSQSPSNKVTEKGKDVELRCDPISGHTALYWYRQSLGQGLEFLIYFQGNSAPDKSGLPSDRFSAERTGGSVSTLTIQRTQQEDSAVYLCASSLSGPSTDTQYFGPGTRLTVL.